This T cell receptor beta chain emerged from a study of early T cells in non-severe SARS-CoV-2 infection (dated by TCRdb to about 2021). At the level of the whole study: Bulk RNA from unsorted whole blood was used for TCR sequencing, so alpha and beta chains could not be paired.

The germline V end is reduced by 3 bases and the J end by 1 base; junction bases left unmatched: 3. The CDR3, from cysteine to phenylalanine, totals 17 residues. Just CDR3 DNA is preserved here, 51 bases in frame from base 1. Taken from the germline V gene, the CDR1 and CDR2 loops are SGHAT and FQNNGV. Broader findings and caveats from the paper: VDJdb matching was skewed toward anti-spike CD8 responses and likely underestimated virus-specific expansions, missing private and CD4 specificities.

The method behind the library was 5' RACE. TCRdb shows the sequencer as NextSeq 500. Unique molecular identifiers were attached to individual cDNA molecules in the TCR library protocol so that sequencing error and PCR bias could be corrected. Sequencing covered both TCR alpha and beta chains, and within each sample the abundances of alpha and beta sequences were tightly co-correlated. The paper's processing steps were these. V gene, J gene and CDR3 annotation of TCR sequences was performed with Decombinator V4. Expanded TCRs were defined as changing significantly between any two time points under a Poisson model with p below 0.0001. TCR abundances were normalised to the total number of TCRs sequenced per sample and expressed as counts per million. MAIT TCRs were defined by TRAV1-2 paired with TRAJ12, TRAJ20 or TRAJ33, and iNKT TCRs by TRAV10 paired with TRAJ18. VDJdb, accessed 1 November 2021, was searched for CMV, EBV and SARS-CoV-2 annotated TCRs, excluding TCRs annotated for multiple antigens. TCRdb itself trimmed the public reads at Q25 with fastp, ran MiXCR and retained productive beta chains. Rows with one shared CDR3 protein collapse into an entry with the most common genes and DNA. These V and J calls derive from TCRdb rather than the authors' analysis. The sample includes around 39,000 distinct CDR3 sequences, with approximately 8% observed a single time. The ten most abundant clones make up roughly 12% of the sample.

This clonotype has more than one count but fewer than ten. There is no known antigen for this receptor. Nothing much larger sits one base from this clone, and base qualities are not available. Set within a cohort of healthcare workers in London, UK, this nested case-control study involved weekly PCR testing of nasopharyngeal swabs along with blood sampling. Healthcare workers were recruited between 23 and 31 March 2020, during the week of the UK lockdown, and were followed weekly for up to roughly 15 weeks. This sample comprised whole blood, obtained at baseline. The origin of this receptor is an adult who was a healthcare worker with PCR-confirmed SARS-CoV-2 infection or an uninfected control (not recorded which). The V gene is TRBV11-2 and the J gene is TRBJ2-5; 15 bases in the middle match TRBD2. Read as DNA, the sequence is TGTGCCAGCAGCTTGGGGACTAGCGGGGGGATCCAAGAGACCCAGTACTTC. The encoded protein is CASSLGTSGGIQETQYF.